This T cell receptor (beta chain) was retrieved from a study of blood T cell repertoires in COVID-19. TCRdb's copy holds only in-frame clones and misses some; the assay was immunoSEQ multiplex PCR. Among around 81,000 clones listed, roughly 88% were seen once. In germline, CDR1 is SGHDT, CDR2 YYEEEE. V dropped 0 bases and J dropped 10; count of bases not matched to a gene: 4. This CDR3 has 13 residues. The chain has TRBV5-6 and TRBJ1-2, with 9 bases aligning to TRBD1. The TCR originated in a man between 65 and 85 years old with acute or convalescent COVID-19. The sample comprised peripheral blood. The CDR3 DNA reads as TGTGCCAGCAGCTTGGACAGGGGGCATATCTACACCTTC. Protein product: CASSLDRGHIYTF.